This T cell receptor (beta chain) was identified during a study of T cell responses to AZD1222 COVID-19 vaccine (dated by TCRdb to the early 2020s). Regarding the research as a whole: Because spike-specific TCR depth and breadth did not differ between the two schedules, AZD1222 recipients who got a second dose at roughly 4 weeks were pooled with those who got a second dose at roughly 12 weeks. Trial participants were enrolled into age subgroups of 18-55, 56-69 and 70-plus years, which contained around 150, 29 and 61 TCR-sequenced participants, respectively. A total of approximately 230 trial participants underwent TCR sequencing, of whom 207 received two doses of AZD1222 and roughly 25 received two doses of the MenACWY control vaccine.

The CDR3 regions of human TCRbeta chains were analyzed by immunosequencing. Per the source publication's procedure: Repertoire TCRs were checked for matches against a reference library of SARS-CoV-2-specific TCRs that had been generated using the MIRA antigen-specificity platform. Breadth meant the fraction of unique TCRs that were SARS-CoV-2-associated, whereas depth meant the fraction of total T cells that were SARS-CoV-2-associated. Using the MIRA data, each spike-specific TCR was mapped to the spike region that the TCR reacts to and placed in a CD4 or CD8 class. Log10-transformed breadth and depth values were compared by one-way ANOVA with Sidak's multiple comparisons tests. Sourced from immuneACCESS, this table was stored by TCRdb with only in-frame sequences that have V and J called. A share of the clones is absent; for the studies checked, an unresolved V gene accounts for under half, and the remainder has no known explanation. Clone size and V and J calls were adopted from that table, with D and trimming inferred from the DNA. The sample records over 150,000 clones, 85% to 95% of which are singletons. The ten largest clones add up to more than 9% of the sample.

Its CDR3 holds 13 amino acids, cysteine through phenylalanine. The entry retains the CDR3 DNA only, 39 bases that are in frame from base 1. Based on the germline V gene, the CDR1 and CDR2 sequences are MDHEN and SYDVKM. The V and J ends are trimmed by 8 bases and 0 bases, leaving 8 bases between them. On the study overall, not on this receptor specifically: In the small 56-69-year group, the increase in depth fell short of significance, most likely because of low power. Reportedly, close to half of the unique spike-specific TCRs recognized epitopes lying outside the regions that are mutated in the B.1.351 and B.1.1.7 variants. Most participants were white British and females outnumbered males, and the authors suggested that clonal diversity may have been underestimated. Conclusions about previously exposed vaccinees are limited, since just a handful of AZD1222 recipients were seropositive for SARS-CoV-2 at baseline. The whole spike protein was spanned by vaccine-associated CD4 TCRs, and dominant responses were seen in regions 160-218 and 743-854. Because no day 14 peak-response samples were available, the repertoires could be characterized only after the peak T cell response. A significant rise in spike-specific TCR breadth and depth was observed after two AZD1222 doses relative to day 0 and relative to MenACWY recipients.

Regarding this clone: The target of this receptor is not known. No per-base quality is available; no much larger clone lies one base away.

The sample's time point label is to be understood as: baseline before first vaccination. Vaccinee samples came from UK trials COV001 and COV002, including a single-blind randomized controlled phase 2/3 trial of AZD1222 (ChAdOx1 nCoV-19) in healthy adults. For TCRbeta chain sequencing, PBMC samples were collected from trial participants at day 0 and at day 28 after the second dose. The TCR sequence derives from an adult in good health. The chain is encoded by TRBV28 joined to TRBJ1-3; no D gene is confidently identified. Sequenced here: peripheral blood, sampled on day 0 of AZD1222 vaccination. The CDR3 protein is CASGDSSGNTIYF. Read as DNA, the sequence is TGTGCCAGCGGGGATTCCTCTGGAAACACCATATATTTT.